The sample holds many counts of the clone carrying this T cell receptor (beta chain). Its cognate antigen is unknown. In the original analysis: 95,638 TCRs per sample was the median, with a range of 23,224 to 690,600. TCRdb processed the RACE reads anew with MiXCR; each CDR3 protein has one entry. These V and J calls are TCRdb output, not the study's own analysis. The sample lists 300,000 to 450,000 distinct CDR3 sequences; roughly 4.8% were seen once. J lost 7 bases, V lost 4 bases, and 6 bases had no gene match. CDR3 size: 14 residues. Germline V gene lookup returns CDR1 KGHSY and CDR2 FQNENV. This entry belongs to a study of human T cells and chemical hapten exposure. Overall study context: Doses of diphenylcyclopropenone went to the patients' scalps weekly throughout the roughly 25-week study. Study-level points and caveats: With alopecia, donors may have immune responses unlike healthy people's.

Time point: patch test 1, 2 weeks after DPC sensitization. Indicated treatment: therapeutic diphenylcyclopropenone sensitization with weekly scalp DPC. The chain links TRBV16 to TRBJ2-5; TRBD2 matches 10 bases. This sample comprised whole blood, obtained in connection with sensitization to the hapten diphenylcyclopropenone (DPC). This TCR was sampled from a woman in her fifties or sixties with alopecia areata. Some clones in this sample may be carry-over from other donors' samples. CDR3 sequence (DNA): TGTGCCAGCAGCCGAGGACTAGCGGCTCGGACCCAGTACTTC. Protein product: CASSRGLAARTQYF.